The 27 T cell receptor beta chains listed next were all sequenced from one sample in a study of molecular identifiers for immune sequencing clone quantification. TCRdb analysed the PCR reads with MiXCR anew, one entry per CDR3 protein. The table includes about 320,000 distinct CDR3 sequences, roughly 24% detected once. The sample comprised naive CD8+ T cells from blood, with Jurkat cell RNA spiked in. Sample subset: FACS-sorted CD8+CD4-CCR7+CD45RA+ naive T cells. The receptors were gathered from a human donor in good health. Some libraries in this study had Jurkat cell RNA spiked in.

This clonotype has only one observation. The V call is TRBV30, the J call TRBJ1-2; tentatively, D is TRBD1 (5 bases). V gave up 3 bases and J gave up 6 bases, with 17 bases separating them. Looked up from germline, CDR1 is GTSNPN and CDR2 is SVGIG (reference sequence). The CDR3 is 14 residues long. The CDR3: CAWRIGASDHGYTF. The CDR3 DNA reads TGTGCCTGGAGGATAGGGGCGTCGGACCATGGCTACACCTTC.

This clonotype was seen ten or more times. The V and J genes are TRBV19 and TRBJ2-7; D tentatively fits TRBD1 or TRBD2 (5 bases each). Germline values: CDR1 LNHDA, CDR2 SQIVND (reference sequence). V was trimmed by 7 bases and J by 0 bases, leaving 10 bases between them. CDR3 length: 13 amino acids. The CDR3 region is CASTGSSSYEQYF. CDR3 nucleotide sequence: TGTGCCAGTACAGGGAGCAGCTCCTACGAGCAGTACTTC.

This clonotype was seen at least ten times. The chain carries TRBV7-9 and TRBJ2-3; 7 bases map to TRBD2. This CDR3 contains 16 residues. With 6 bases clipped from V and 4 bases from J, the junction kept 13 bases outside the gene matches. Germline loops: CDR1 SEHNR, CDR2 FQNEAQ (reference sequence). CDR3 protein: CASSPILWEGPDTQYF. The CDR3 DNA sequence: TGTGCCAGCAGTCCCATTTTGTGGGAGGGTCCAGATACGCAGTATTTT.

V usage is TRBV6-1 and J usage is TRBJ2-7; D remains ambiguous. Germline V gene sequence: CDR1 MNHNS, CDR2 SASEGT. The CDR3 is 12 amino acids. V lost 6 bases and J 5 bases, leaving 11 bases between the germline ends. DNA for the CDR3: TGTGCCAGCAGGGCTACGGTGGACGAGCAGTACTTC. Encoded protein: CASRATVDEQYF.

Worth noting for this clonotype: The germline gene is not matched at one end of the junction; a read error may be the cause. V is TRBV9 and J is TRBJ2-3; D gene unclear. CDR3 length: 16 residues. The germline gives CDR1 SGDLS, CDR2 YYNGEE. CDR3 DNA sequence: TGTGCCAGCAGCGTAGAGCCTAGTCTAAGCACAGATACGCGGTATTTT. Its protein product is CASSVEPSLSTDTRYF.

About this clonotype itself: Given a much more abundant clone one base away, this may be a read error. The chain employs TRBV28 and TRBJ2-6; 7 bases map to TRBD1. The V segment lost 5 bases and the J segment 4 bases; nucleotides outside the gene matches: 5. Germline CDR1 MDHEN, CDR2 SYDVKM. CDR3 size: 15 residues. The CDR3 nucleotides are TGTGCCAGCAGTATAAGGGGGCCCGGGGCCAACGTCCTGACTTTC. Residues: CASSIRGPGANVLTF.

This clonotype showed up just a few times. The chain couples TRBV19 to TRBJ2-7; the D is unclear. The CDR3 extends over 13 amino acids. With 5 bases removed from V and 1 base from J, the gap between germline ends came to 9 bases. The germline V gene has CDR1 LNHDA and CDR2 SQIVND (reference sequence). CDR3 in DNA: TGTGCCAGTAGTGTCGGGCTTTCCTACGAGCAGTACTTC. Its protein product is CASSVGLSYEQYF.

This clonotype was observed a handful of times. This chain links TRBV3-1 with TRBJ2-7, with D possibly being TRBD1 (6 bases). The CDR3 runs to 14 residues. V was cut by 4 bases and J by 2 bases, with 12 bases left in between. The germline CDR1 and CDR2 sequences are LGHDT and YNNKEL (reference sequence). The CDR3 reads CASSPIRTAYEQYF. The DNA of the CDR3 is TGTGCCAGCAGCCCCATAAGGACAGCCTACGAGCAGTACTTC.

This clonotype was observed a handful of times. V gene TRBV7-8 combines with J gene TRBJ2-5; tentative D call: TRBD2 (6 bases). The CDR3 sequence is 14 residues long. Germline V gene data show CDR1 as SGHVS and CDR2 as FQNEAQ. V shed 1 base and J shed 7 bases, with 13 bases lying between them. CDR3 sequence: CASSLDAGLGTQYF. CDR3 in DNA: TGTGCCAGCAGCTTAGATGCGGGGCTGGGGACCCAGTACTTC.

This clonotype was counted a few times. The chain carries TRBV7-9 and TRBJ2-6, with 7 nucleotides matching TRBD1. Germline V CDR1 and CDR2: SEHNR, FQNEAQ (reference sequence). The V gene end was trimmed by 5 bases and the J gene end by 3 bases; junction bases not matched to a gene: 16. This CDR3 has 19 residues. For the CDR3, the DNA is TGTGCCAGCAGCCATCCCGGGACAGAGCCCTTCGGTGGGGCCAACGTCCTGACTTTC. Its protein product is CASSHPGTEPFGGANVLTF.

This clonotype was detected only a few times. CDR3 loop: CASSLEGRTGASYEQYF. CDR3 bases: TGTGCCAGCAGCTTAGAGGGTCGGACAGGGGCCTCCTACGAGCAGTACTTC. This sequence joins TRBV11-2 and TRBJ2-7, with 9 positions matching TRBD1. V was clipped by 0 bases and J by 0 bases; unmatched bases: 6. The CDR3 covers 17 residues. CDR1 and CDR2 (germline): SGHAT, FQNNGV.

To note about this clonotype: With a much larger clone just one base away, this may be a read error. J is TRBJ2-3 and V is TRBV12-3 or TRBV12-4, with 10 bases that match TRBD2. CDR3 length equals 15 residues. CDR3 sequence: CASGFFSGRTDTQYF. CDR3 DNA sequence: TGTGCCAGCGGTTTTTTTAGCGGGAGGACAGATACGCAGTATTTT.

With regard to this clonotype: An end of the junction does not agree with germline; a read error may underlie this. V gene TRBV7-2 combines with J gene TRBJ1-5, with D tentatively TRBD1 (5 bases). The length of the CDR3 is 14 residues. Per the germline V gene, CDR1 is SGHTA and CDR2 is FQGNSA. The DNA for the CDR3 is TGTGCCAGCAGCTGGGGCCGGAAAGATCAGCCCCAGGATTTT. Amino acids: CASSWGRKDQPQDF. Based on the CDR3 plus reference TRBV7-2 and TRBJ1-5, the full variable domain is GAGVSQSPSNKVTEKGKDVELRCDPISGHTALYWYRQSLGQGLEFLIYFQGNSAPDKSGLPSDRFSAERTGGSVSTLTIQRTQQEDSAVYLCASSWGRKDQPQDFGDGTRLSIL.

This chain uses TRBV6-1 with TRBJ2-1; D not certain. CDR3 size: 17 residues. Germline CDR1 is MNHNS and CDR2 is SASEGT. V shed 5 bases and J shed 2 bases, with 19 bases lying between them. In DNA form, the CDR3 reads TGTGCCAGCAGTAAATTCGTAGATGACCTTCCCTACAATGAGCAGTTCTTC. Encoded protein: CASSKFVDDLPYNEQFF.

V gene TRBV6-5 combines with J gene TRBJ1-5; no firm D call. Germline values: CDR1 MNHEY, CDR2 SVGAGI. V shed 2 bases and J shed 2 bases, with 7 bases lying between them. The CDR3 length is 14 residues. CDR3: CASSYVRGNQPQHF. CDR3 DNA: TGTGCCAGCAGTTACGTAAGGGGCAATCAGCCCCAGCATTTT.

Many counts were recorded for this clonotype. The V call is TRBV7-9, the J call TRBJ2-5; D is unresolved. The germline V gene has CDR1 SEHNR and CDR2 FQNEAQ (reference sequence). With 5 bases removed from V and 1 base from J, the gap between germline ends came to 11 bases. This CDR3 has 14 residues. The CDR3 is CASSAHGPQETQYF. The DNA for the CDR3 is TGTGCCAGCAGCGCCCACGGGCCCCAAGAGACCCAGTACTTC.

This clonotype was seen only a few times. The chain has TRBV7-8 and TRBJ2-4; D tentatively reads TRBD1 or TRBD2 (5 bases each). Germline-derived CDR1 and CDR2 are SGHVS and FQNEAQ. Trimming shortened V by 3 bases and J by 10 bases, and 7 bases separated the two germline ends. CDR3 length equals 11 residues. The CDR3 sequence: CASSFGGIQYF. In DNA form, the CDR3 reads TGTGCCAGCAGCTTTGGGGGAATTCAGTACTTC.

Details on this clonotype: One end of the junction is discordant with germline, which a read error may explain. This chain links TRBV4-1 with TRBJ1-1; D unresolved. The CDR3 is 14 residues long. Germline V gene lookup returns CDR1 MGHRA and CDR2 YSYEKL. CDR3 loop: CASCQDPSQNEAFF. CDR3 DNA: TGCGCCAGCTGCCAAGATCCTAGTCAGAATGAAGCTTTCTTT.

This clonotype was observed a handful of times. This may stem from a read error, because a much larger clone lies one nucleotide away. The rearrangement links TRBV7-9 to TRBJ1-1, with unresolved D. The length of the CDR3 is 16 residues. Trimming pared 8 bases from V and 0 bases from J, leaving 19 bases between. CDR1 and CDR2 from the germline V gene are SEHNR and FQNEAQ (reference sequence). The CDR3 DNA follows: TGTGCCAGCTGCACAACCGTGTCAGGTTTGAACACTGAAGCTTTCTTT. Protein product: CASCTTVSGLNTEAFF.

This clonotype was counted between two and nine times. The chain couples TRBV7-8 to TRBJ1-1, with no clear D. The V gene lost 5 bases and the J gene lost 4 bases, with 11 bases spanning the gap. The germline V gene has CDR1 SGHVS and CDR2 FQNEAQ. This CDR3 is 13 amino acids long. CDR3 nucleotides: TGTGCCAGCAGCGAGGGCTGGGGCACTGAAGCTTTCTTT. This sequence encodes CASSEGWGTEAFF.

Regarding this clonotype: This may stem from a read error, because a much larger clone lies one nucleotide away. The V gene is TRBV9, the J gene TRBJ2-7; D gene unclear. CDR3 length: 14 residues. Trimming removed 2 bases from V and 4 bases from J, with 13 bases in between. Germline values: CDR1 SGDLS, CDR2 YYNGEE. The CDR3 protein is CASSVRVSPYEQYF. The CDR3 DNA reads as TGTGCCAGCAGCGTCCGGGTCAGCCCATACGAGCAGTACTTC.

The chain carries TRBV7-9 and TRBJ2-7; D gene ambiguous. CDR1 and CDR2 (germline): SEHNR, FQNEAQ (reference sequence). With 1 base removed from V and 6 bases from J, the gap between germline ends came to 10 bases. The CDR3 has 13 amino acids. The CDR3 here is CASSLGFGVEQYF. The DNA of the CDR3 is TGTGCCAGCAGCTTAGGGTTTGGCGTCGAGCAGTACTTC.

This clonotype has just a few counts. The chain carries TRBV27 and TRBJ2-1, with 7 bases fitting TRBD2. V lost 3 bases, J lost 7 bases, and 9 bases stayed unmatched. Looked up from germline, CDR1 is MNHEY and CDR2 is SMNVEV (reference sequence). This CDR3 contains 15 residues. The CDR3 region has the DNA TGTGCCAGCAGTTTGGGTTTACTAGCGATTAATGAGCAGTTCTTC. As protein: CASSLGLLAINEQFF.

The genes are TRBV20-1 and TRBJ1-5, with 9 nucleotides matching TRBD1. Germline V gene sequence: CDR1 DFQATT, CDR2 SNEGSKA (reference sequence). V was pared by 0 bases and J by 2 bases, with 8 bases of the junction left unmatched. This CDR3 is built from 17 residues. The CDR3 reads CSARDLWDRDGNQPQHF. DNA of the CDR3: TGCAGTGCTAGAGATCTTTGGGACAGGGACGGCAATCAGCCCCAGCATTTT.

This clonotype was counted only a few times. The chain recombines TRBV27 with TRBJ2-5; D ambiguous. V was pared by 0 bases and J by 4 bases, with 15 bases between. This CDR3 comprises 16 residues. Germline V gives CDR1 MNHEY, CDR2 SMNVEV (reference sequence). The DNA of the CDR3 is TGTGCCAGCAGTTTATCGTTTTTTGCGGTAGGAGAGACCCAGTACTTC. It translates to CASSLSFFAVGETQYF.

The CDR3 DNA sequence: TGTGCCAGCAGTGGGGGACCCGATGGCAGGGCTAGCACAGATACGCAGTATTTT. Encoded protein: CASSGGPDGRASTDTQYF. This chain uses TRBV2 with TRBJ2-3, with D perhaps matching TRBD1 or TRBD2 (5 bases each). Germline values: CDR1 SNHLY, CDR2 FYNNEI. The CDR3 totals 18 residues. V was trimmed by 4 bases and J by 0 bases, leaving 20 bases between them. Combining the CDR3 with reference TRBV2 and TRBJ2-3 gives the whole variable domain EPEVTQTPSHQVTQMGQEVILRCVPISNHLYFYWYRQILGQKVEFLVSFYNNEISEKSEIFDDQFSVERPDGSNFTLKIRSTKLEDSAMYFCASSGGPDGRASTDTQYFGPGTRLTVL.

This clonotype was seen ten or more times. The V call is TRBV12-3 or TRBV12-4, the J call TRBJ2-2; D possibly corresponds to TRBD2 (6 bases). The CDR3 extends over 11 amino acids. With 7 bases removed from V and 7 bases from J, the gap between germline ends came to 7 bases. The DNA of the CDR3 is TGTGCCAGCACGCGGGGCGGGGAGCTGTTTTTT. Translating gives CASTRGGELFF.